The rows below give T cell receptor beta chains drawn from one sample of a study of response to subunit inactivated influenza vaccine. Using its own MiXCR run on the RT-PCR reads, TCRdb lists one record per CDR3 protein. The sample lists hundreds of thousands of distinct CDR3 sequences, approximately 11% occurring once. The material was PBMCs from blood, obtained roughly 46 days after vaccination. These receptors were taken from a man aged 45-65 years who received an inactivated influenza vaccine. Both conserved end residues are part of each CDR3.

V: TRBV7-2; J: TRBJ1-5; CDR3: CASSLSFGGTQPQHF
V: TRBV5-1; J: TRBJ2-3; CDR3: CASSLAASGGGDTQYF
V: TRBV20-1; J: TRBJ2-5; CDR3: CSVSPRGETQYF
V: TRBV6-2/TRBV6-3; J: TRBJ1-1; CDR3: CASSYYRQGLNTEAFF
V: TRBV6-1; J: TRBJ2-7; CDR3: CASSDYRGSEQYF
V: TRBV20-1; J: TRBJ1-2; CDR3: CSAPPTGGLDYGYTF
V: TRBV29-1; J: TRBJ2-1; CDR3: CSAEGLLGSYNEQFF
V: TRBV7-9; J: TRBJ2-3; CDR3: CASSLNRLATDTQYF
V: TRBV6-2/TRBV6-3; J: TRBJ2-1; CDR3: CASRNEKAPWEQFF
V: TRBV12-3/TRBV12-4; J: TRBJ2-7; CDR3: CASSFSGGQGADEQYF
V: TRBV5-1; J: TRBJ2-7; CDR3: CASSASSRRYYEQYF
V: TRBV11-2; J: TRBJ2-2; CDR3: CASSLEGLAGVGTGVLFF
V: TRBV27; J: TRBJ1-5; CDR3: CASSPLGAYQPQHF
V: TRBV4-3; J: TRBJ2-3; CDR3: CASSQRITGAYTQYF
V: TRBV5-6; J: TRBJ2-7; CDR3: CASSLQGRTEQYF
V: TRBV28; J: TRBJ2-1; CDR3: CASSRGGRPAYNEQFF
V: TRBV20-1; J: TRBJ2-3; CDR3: CSARDPKGTGHTQYF
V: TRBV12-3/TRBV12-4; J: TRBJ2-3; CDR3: CASRSGGRGITDTQYF
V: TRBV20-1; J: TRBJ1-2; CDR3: CSARDQAGYTF
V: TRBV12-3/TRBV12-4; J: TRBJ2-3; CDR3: CASSRMASTDTQYF
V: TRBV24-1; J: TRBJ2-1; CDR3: CATSGQGYDYNEQFF
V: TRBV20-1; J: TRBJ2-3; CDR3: CSASRLAGLSTDTQYF
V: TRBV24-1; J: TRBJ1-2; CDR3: CATSDLSGNYGYTF
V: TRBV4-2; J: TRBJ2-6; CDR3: CASSPEGTTSGANVLTF
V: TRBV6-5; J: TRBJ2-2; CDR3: CASRQNTGELFF
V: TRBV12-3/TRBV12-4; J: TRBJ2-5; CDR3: CASSPPVGRETQYF
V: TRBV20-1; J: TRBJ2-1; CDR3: CSATIVLAGNTNEQFF
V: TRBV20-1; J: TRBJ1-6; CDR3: CSASRGTGYSPLHF